Below, one T cell receptor (beta chain) is given with its context. A second PCR, run for about 7 to 12 cycles, used a sample-barcoded 5' primer plus a J-beta primer mix. Every sample gave at least 3 million paired-end reads containing CDR3. TCRdb re-called the 5' RACE reads through MiXCR, storing one row per CDR3 protein. The data contain around 1,800,000 distinct CDR3 sequences, roughly 43% of them singletons. This specimen belongs to a study of blood T cells in healthy people across ages. This CDR3 contains 16 residues. Germline V CDR1 and CDR2: SGHTA, FQGNSA. Trimming stripped 0 bases from V and 1 base from J, with 11 bases between. The donors, aged roughly 6 to 95, were healthy Caucasians from Russia. Each of the donors had approximately 10 milliliters of peripheral blood drawn into EDTA-treated Vacutainer tubes.

Sequencing used blood. V usage is TRBV7-2 and J usage is TRBJ2-3; D may be TRBD2 (6 bases). The sequence derives from a human donor in good health. The CDR3: CASSLASTRGTDTQYF. Written as DNA, the CDR3 is TGTGCCAGCAGCTTAGCTTCGACTAGGGGCACAGATACGCAGTATTTT. The full variable domain, completed using reference TRBV7-2 and TRBJ2-3, is GAGVSQSPSNKVTEKGKDVELRCDPISGHTALYWYRQSLGQGLEFLIYFQGNSAPDKSGLPSDRFSAERTGGSVSTLTIQRTQQEDSAVYLCASSLASTRGTDTQYFGPGTRLTVL.